This TCR beta chain was identified in a study of blood T cells in healthy people across ages (dated by TCRdb to about 2015). Looking at the study overall: In model experiments, template switching captured roughly one uniquely barcoded TCR beta cDNA molecule for every two T cells. Using deep sequencing normalized with unique cDNA molecular identifiers, the study measured how TCR beta repertoire diversity changes with age. The donors were split into four age groups: young (average 16 years), middle-aged (more than 35), aged (approximately 60) and long-lived (approximately 80). Two additional independent replicas of 1 million unique cDNA reads from the same blood draw were analyzed for two donors (one aged 18 to 29 and one aged 80 or older). Overall results and qualifications from the work: Observed TCR beta diversity correlated strongly with the percentage of naive T cells measured by flow cytometry. Donor CMV infection status was unknown, potentially confounding age-related changes in expanded clonotypes. The long-lived group showed more naive CD4+ T cells, fewer expanded clones and increased TCR diversity than the aged group, suggesting age selection. Bulk unsorted PBMC profiling prevented conclusive comparison of naive and antigen-experienced compartments. As age increased, observed TCR beta diversity per million T cells dropped in a roughly linear way, and a significant reduction was already evident by age around 41. Estimates of total diversity based on one million sequenced T cells were regarded as lower bounds and as underestimates.

Libraries were constructed by 5' RACE. These reads were obtained on an Illumina HiSeq 2500. A second PCR of about 7 to 12 cycles was run with a J-beta primer mix and a sample-barcoded 5' primer. A template-switch 5' adaptor carrying 12 random nucleotides introduced a unique molecular identifier onto each TCR beta cDNA molecule. At least 2.5 million CDR3-containing paired-end reads were obtained from each sample. The Mint cDNA synthesis kit, primed by a TRBC-specific oligonucleotide, was used to synthesize first-strand cDNA from all RNA. Following uracil-DNA glycosylase treatment, all cDNA underwent a first 18-cycle PCR with the universal primers M1SS and BC2_uni_R. Regarding the original processing steps: Each sample was normalized by randomly selecting 1 million high-quality reads, each carrying a distinct molecular identifier. Instead of being binned into consensus sequences, reads that shared molecular identifiers were thrown out. CDR3 identification, clonotype clustering and error correction used MiTCR with a Q25 quality threshold and the strictest error-elimination algorithm. A nonparametric unseen species model using Euler transformation provided a lower-bound estimate of total TCR beta diversity. Using fastp trimming at Q25 and MiXCR clonotype assembly, TCRdb reanalyzed the public sequencing data and kept in-frame beta chains. Every distinct CDR3 protein forms one entry, paired with its most common genes and DNA. These V and J calls are TCRdb output, not the study's own analysis. This sample gives some 560,000 distinct CDR3 sequences in total; roughly a quarter of them show up just once. The top ten hold 3.6% of the sample.

A remark on this clonotype: The clone's antigen remains unknown. No base quality information exists; no much larger clone differs at one position.

CDR1 and CDR2, per the germline V gene, are LGHNA and YSLEER. V and J are truncated by 0 bases and 8 bases respectively, leaving an intervening sequence of 16 bases. The CDR3 runs 15 amino acids, cysteine and phenylalanine included. Only the CDR3 DNA stays, 45 bases, in frame from base 1. The donors were roughly 40 Caucasian individuals from Russia, aged 6 to 90 years, who were systemically healthy. Each donor gave about 9.2 milliliters of peripheral blood, drawn into EDTA-treated Vacutainer tubes. Ficoll-Paque density-gradient centrifugation was used to isolate PBMCs, with at least 7 million obtained per sample. Trizol reagent was used to extract total RNA from PBMCs, with at least 5 micrograms per sample. For every donor, an aliquot of PBMCs went through flow cytometry to measure the percentages of naive CD45RAhigh/CD27high T cells. This same sample was also part of a study on T cells of mothers and their children. The second paper further reports: The donors were nine systemically healthy Caucasian individuals, made up of three mothers and their six children. cDNA synthesis consumed the entire amount of extracted RNA, loaded at 1.5 ug RNA in each 15 ul reaction. Sample barcodes and 2-4 random nucleotides were added via the M1S primer in the second PCR. Over 9 million TCR beta CDR3 reads came from each mother, compared with millions of reads from each child. Thymic selection shapes the output of TCR recombination in a similar way in related and unrelated pairs, and inherited differences have a minor effect. Normalized repertoire overlap in related mother-child pairs was always slightly higher than in unrelated mother-child pairs, but the difference was never significant. Persistent microchimeric T cell clones were not detected, at a sensitivity of around 99 clones per million clonotypes. The study used deep NGS to compare TCR beta repertoires of mothers and children, seeking features distinguishing related mother-child pairs from unrelated individuals. On average, the children were around 11 +/- 4 years old, while the mothers were about 37 +/- 4 years old. After adapter ligation with NEBNext reagents, the libraries were sequenced on Illumina HiSeq 2000 with 100+100 nt paired-end reads. To avoid cross-contamination, the mother libraries and the child libraries were prepared a month apart and sequenced in separate runs. Each donor had between about 450,000 and 2,100,000 distinct TCR beta clonotypes identified. Naive TCR beta clonotypes were estimated from low-frequency clonotypes matched to each donor's FACS-determined naive share, without sorting.

Sample: blood. The clonotype originates from a boy aged 2 to 9 in good health. The rearrangement combines TRBV4-3 with TRBJ1-2; tentative D gene TRBD1, with 5 bases matching. The CDR3 region: CASSQEAREGLGYTF. In nucleotide form, the sequence is TGCGCCAGCAGCCAAGAAGCCCGGGAGGGGTTAGGCTACACCTTC.